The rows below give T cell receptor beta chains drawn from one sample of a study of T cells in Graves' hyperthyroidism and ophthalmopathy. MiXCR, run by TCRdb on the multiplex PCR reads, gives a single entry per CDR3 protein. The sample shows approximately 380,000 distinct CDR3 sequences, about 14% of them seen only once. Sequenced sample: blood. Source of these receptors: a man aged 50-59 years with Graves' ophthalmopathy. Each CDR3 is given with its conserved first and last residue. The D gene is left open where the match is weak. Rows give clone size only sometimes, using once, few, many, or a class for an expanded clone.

TGTGCTAGTGGTTTGTCGGGATCCCTCTACAATGAGCAGTTCTTC CASGLSGSLYNEQFF NA TRBJ2-1 NA TRBV12-5
TGTGCCAGCAGCTTATCGCGGGCTGGCACAGATACGCAGTATTTT CASSLSRAGTDTQYF many TRBJ2-3 NA TRBV7-2
TGTGCCAGCAAGGCGGGGTGGGGCACTAATGAAAAACTGTTTTTT CASKAGWGTNEKLFF NA TRBJ1-4 NA TRBV27
TGCAGTGCAACGCCTGGCCCAGGGTGGTCCGAGCAGTACTTC CSATPGPGWSEQYF few TRBJ2-7 NA TRBV20-1
TGCGCCAGCAGCTCGGGGAGGGCAGCTAATTCACCCCTCCACTTT CASSSGRAANSPLHF many TRBJ1-6 NA TRBV5-1
TGTGCCAGCAGTTTATGGGGGGGTTTGGGCTACACCTTC CASSLWGGLGYTF NA TRBJ1-2 NA TRBV12-3/TRBV12-4
TGTGCCAGCAGCCAAGTCACCCCGGGAGAGACCCAGTACTTC CASSQVTPGETQYF many TRBJ2-5 NA TRBV3-1
TGCAGCGTTAGAGGGGCGAGGGGAGAGACCCAGTACTTC CSVRGARGETQYF many TRBJ2-5 NA TRBV29-1
TGTGCCAGCAGCGGAGAGGGTTTCAGGGCCGAGAACACTGAAGCTTTCTTT CASSGEGFRAENTEAFF many TRBJ1-1 NA TRBV14
TGTGCCAGCAGTATATCAGGAATCTACGAGCAGTACTTC CASSISGIYEQYF NA TRBJ2-7 NA TRBV27
TGTGCCAGCAGCCGACAGGGTCGGAGCTCCTACAATGAGCAGTTCTTC CASSRQGRSSYNEQFF many TRBJ2-1 TRBD1 TRBV11-3
TGTGCCAGCTCACCAAAGGCAGTAGTAGGGAACACTGAAGCTTTCTTT CASSPKAVVGNTEAFF many TRBJ1-1 NA TRBV18
TGTGCCAGCAGTTTCGGTGGGAGGGCCACGGGGGAGACCCAGTACTTC CASSFGGRATGETQYF many TRBJ2-5 TRBD2 TRBV6-1
TGTGCCAGCAGCCAAGAGTGGGGGCAAGAGACCCAGTACTTC CASSQEWGQETQYF many TRBJ2-5 NA TRBV14
TGTGCCAGCAGCTTGAGGACACTCGCCTTTGGCTACACCTTC CASSLRTLAFGYTF NA TRBJ1-2 NA TRBV5-5
TGCAGTGCTAGAGATTTGGTAAGGCCTCGGGGCGAGCAGTACTTC CSARDLVRPRGEQYF many TRBJ2-7 NA TRBV20-1
TGCGCCAGCAGCCAAGTTCCTAGCGGCGCGCCCTACGAGCAGTACTTC CASSQVPSGAPYEQYF few TRBJ2-7 TRBD2 TRBV4-1
TGTGCCAGCAGCTTACAGGGGCGTAATTTGGATGAGCAGTTCTTC CASSLQGRNLDEQFF NA TRBJ2-1 TRBD1 TRBV5-4
TGCAGTGCTACCTCCGGGACTAGCGGGAGGAGTGATGCCAATGAGCAGTTCTTC CSATSGTSGRSDANEQFF NA TRBJ2-1 TRBD2 TRBV20-1
TGTGCCAGCAGCAGCCGGGGACTAGCGGGAGGGAGCTCCTACGAGCAGTACTTC CASSSRGLAGGSSYEQYF few TRBJ2-7 TRBD2 TRBV3-1
TGCAGTGCACACGCCTACGAGCAGTACTTC CSAHAYEQYF few TRBJ2-7 NA TRBV20-1
TGTGCCAGCAGTACCGGACAGGGGATCTCTGGCTACACCTTC CASSTGQGISGYTF few TRBJ1-2 TRBD1 TRBV12-3/TRBV12-4
TGCGCCAGCAGCTTGGAGTTGTTCGGACTAGCGCCAAAGGGGGTCAAAAACATTCAGTACTTC CASSLELFGLAPKGVKNIQYF many TRBJ2-4 TRBD2 TRBV5-1